The rows below give T cell receptor beta chains drawn from one sample of a study of blood T cell repertoires in COVID-19. Produced via immunoSEQ multiplex PCR; TCRdb's table is partial and in-frame only. The profile shows roughly 310,000 clones, approximately 87% of them singletons. The sample taken for sequencing was peripheral blood. These receptors were collected from a woman aged 50 to 60 with active or convalescent COVID-19. CDR3s include the opening cysteine and the closing phenylalanine or tryptophan. Each record gives: V gene, clone size, CDR3 protein. Clone size is shown for a subset of rows, as once, few, many or a class of expanded clone.

TRBV3-1/TRBV3-2,few,CASSQGGTARDTQYF
TRBV28,once,CASSSSAGPVTDTQYF
TRBV27,NA,CASSLLGIQRGVTDTQYF
TRBV20-1,once,CSASQWGQGSGEQYF
TRBV19,NA,CASSTGLAVTGELFF
TRBV28,NA,CASSRLAGGGDEQFF
TRBV14,NA,CASSQESIRERNYEQYF
TRBV27,NA,CASSFSAGTLHYEQYF
TRBV7-2,NA,CASSVSHQGFGNSPLHF
TRBV25-1,NA,CASRRGQTNEKLFF
TRBV27,once,CASSNLWDRDGKLFF
TRBV2,NA,CASTRDSGNTIYF
TRBV10-3,once,CAISESYRGRDGGYTF
TRBV27,NA,CASSPQRDLSEAFF
TRBV3-1/TRBV3-2,NA,CASSQTGATNEKLFF
TRBV27,NA,CASSLGGYSNQPQHF
TRBV11-2,NA,CASSLYLNTEAFF
TRBV4-3,once,CASSLEWQGASITYF
TRBV21-1,NA,CASSKGEQGSSYNEQFF
TRBV9,NA,CASSRRGTGDHEQYF
TRBV19,NA,CASRTGAVQPQHF
TRBV27,NA,CASSFSEGASEKLFF
TRBV6-5,NA,CASRDQGTAQGYTF
TRBV28,NA,CASSWPPSSHEQYF
TRBV2,NA,CASNLGLADNEQFF